This T cell receptor beta chain was observed in a study of Ad26.COV2.S vaccination and SARS-CoV-2 variants. Method: immunoSEQ multiplex PCR; TCRdb's copy keeps in-frame clones and lacks some. Seen here are some 300,000 clones, around 83% observed once, and the top ten hold 1.9%. Treatment: about 20 received Ad26.COV2.S at low or high dose, single or two shots; about five received placebo; per-sample allocation not given. Specimen acquisition occurred on day 63 following the initial vaccine or placebo injection. Germline values: CDR1 SGHRS, CDR2 YFSETQ. CDR3 size: 17 residues. Trimming took 4 bases from V and 3 from J, leaving 21 bases between them.

The receptor comes from a person between 18 and 65 years old who received the Ad26.COV2.S COVID-19 vaccine or a placebo. Sequencing used peripheral blood, obtained in a trial of Ad26.COV2.S vaccine versus placebo. The rearrangement joins TRBV5-1 to TRBJ2-3; D is ambiguous. CDR3 DNA: TGCGCCAGCAGCCCGGACGGCAGTCTAGTTATAACAGATACGCAGTATTTT. Translation: CASSPDGSLVITDTQYF.